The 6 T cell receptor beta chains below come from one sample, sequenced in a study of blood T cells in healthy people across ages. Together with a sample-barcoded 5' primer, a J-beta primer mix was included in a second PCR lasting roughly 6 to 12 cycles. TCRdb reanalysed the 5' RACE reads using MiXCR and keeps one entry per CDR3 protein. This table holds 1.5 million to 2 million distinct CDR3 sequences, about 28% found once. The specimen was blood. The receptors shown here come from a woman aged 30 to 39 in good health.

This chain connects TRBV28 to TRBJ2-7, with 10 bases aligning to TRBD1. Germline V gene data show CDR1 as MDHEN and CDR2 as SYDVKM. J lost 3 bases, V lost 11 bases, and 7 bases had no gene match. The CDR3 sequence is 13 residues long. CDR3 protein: CAATDRGNYEQYF. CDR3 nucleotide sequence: TGTGCCGCTACGGACAGGGGGAACTACGAGCAGTACTTC.

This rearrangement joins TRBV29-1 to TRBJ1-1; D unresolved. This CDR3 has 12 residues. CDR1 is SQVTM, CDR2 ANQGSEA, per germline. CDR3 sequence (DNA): TGCACCGACGCCCTGGGAAGAACTGAAGCTTTCTTT. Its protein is CTDALGRTEAFF.

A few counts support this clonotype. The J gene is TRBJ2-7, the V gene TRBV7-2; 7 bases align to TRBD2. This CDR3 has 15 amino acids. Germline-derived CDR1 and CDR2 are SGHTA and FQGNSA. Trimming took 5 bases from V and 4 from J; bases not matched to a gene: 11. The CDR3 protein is CASSGEREGPYEQYF. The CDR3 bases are TGTGCCAGCAGCGGGGAGAGGGAGGGCCCGTACGAGCAGTACTTC.

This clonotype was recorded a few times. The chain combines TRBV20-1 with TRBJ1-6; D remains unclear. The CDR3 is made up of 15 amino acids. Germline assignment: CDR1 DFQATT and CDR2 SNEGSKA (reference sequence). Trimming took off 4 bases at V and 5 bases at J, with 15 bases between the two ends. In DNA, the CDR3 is TGCAGTGCTACCTTAGGACGGCTAAATAATTCACCCCTCCACTTT. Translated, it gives CSATLGRLNNSPLHF.

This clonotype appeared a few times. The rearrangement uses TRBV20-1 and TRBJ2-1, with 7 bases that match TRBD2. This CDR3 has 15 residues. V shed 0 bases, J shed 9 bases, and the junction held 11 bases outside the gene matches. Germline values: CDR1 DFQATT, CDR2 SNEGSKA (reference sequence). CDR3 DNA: TGCAGTGCTAGAGATAGCAGCCTAGCGGAGGGTGAGCAGTTCTTC. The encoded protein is CSARDSSLAEGEQFF.

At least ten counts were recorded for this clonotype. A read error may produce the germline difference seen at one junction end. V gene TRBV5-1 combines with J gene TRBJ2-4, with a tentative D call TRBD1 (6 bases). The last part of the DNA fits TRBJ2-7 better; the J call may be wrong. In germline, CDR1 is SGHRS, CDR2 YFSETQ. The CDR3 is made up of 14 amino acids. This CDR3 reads CASSLNRASYEQYF. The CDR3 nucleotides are TGTGCCAGCAGCTTAAACAGGGCTTCCTACGAGCAGTACTTC.